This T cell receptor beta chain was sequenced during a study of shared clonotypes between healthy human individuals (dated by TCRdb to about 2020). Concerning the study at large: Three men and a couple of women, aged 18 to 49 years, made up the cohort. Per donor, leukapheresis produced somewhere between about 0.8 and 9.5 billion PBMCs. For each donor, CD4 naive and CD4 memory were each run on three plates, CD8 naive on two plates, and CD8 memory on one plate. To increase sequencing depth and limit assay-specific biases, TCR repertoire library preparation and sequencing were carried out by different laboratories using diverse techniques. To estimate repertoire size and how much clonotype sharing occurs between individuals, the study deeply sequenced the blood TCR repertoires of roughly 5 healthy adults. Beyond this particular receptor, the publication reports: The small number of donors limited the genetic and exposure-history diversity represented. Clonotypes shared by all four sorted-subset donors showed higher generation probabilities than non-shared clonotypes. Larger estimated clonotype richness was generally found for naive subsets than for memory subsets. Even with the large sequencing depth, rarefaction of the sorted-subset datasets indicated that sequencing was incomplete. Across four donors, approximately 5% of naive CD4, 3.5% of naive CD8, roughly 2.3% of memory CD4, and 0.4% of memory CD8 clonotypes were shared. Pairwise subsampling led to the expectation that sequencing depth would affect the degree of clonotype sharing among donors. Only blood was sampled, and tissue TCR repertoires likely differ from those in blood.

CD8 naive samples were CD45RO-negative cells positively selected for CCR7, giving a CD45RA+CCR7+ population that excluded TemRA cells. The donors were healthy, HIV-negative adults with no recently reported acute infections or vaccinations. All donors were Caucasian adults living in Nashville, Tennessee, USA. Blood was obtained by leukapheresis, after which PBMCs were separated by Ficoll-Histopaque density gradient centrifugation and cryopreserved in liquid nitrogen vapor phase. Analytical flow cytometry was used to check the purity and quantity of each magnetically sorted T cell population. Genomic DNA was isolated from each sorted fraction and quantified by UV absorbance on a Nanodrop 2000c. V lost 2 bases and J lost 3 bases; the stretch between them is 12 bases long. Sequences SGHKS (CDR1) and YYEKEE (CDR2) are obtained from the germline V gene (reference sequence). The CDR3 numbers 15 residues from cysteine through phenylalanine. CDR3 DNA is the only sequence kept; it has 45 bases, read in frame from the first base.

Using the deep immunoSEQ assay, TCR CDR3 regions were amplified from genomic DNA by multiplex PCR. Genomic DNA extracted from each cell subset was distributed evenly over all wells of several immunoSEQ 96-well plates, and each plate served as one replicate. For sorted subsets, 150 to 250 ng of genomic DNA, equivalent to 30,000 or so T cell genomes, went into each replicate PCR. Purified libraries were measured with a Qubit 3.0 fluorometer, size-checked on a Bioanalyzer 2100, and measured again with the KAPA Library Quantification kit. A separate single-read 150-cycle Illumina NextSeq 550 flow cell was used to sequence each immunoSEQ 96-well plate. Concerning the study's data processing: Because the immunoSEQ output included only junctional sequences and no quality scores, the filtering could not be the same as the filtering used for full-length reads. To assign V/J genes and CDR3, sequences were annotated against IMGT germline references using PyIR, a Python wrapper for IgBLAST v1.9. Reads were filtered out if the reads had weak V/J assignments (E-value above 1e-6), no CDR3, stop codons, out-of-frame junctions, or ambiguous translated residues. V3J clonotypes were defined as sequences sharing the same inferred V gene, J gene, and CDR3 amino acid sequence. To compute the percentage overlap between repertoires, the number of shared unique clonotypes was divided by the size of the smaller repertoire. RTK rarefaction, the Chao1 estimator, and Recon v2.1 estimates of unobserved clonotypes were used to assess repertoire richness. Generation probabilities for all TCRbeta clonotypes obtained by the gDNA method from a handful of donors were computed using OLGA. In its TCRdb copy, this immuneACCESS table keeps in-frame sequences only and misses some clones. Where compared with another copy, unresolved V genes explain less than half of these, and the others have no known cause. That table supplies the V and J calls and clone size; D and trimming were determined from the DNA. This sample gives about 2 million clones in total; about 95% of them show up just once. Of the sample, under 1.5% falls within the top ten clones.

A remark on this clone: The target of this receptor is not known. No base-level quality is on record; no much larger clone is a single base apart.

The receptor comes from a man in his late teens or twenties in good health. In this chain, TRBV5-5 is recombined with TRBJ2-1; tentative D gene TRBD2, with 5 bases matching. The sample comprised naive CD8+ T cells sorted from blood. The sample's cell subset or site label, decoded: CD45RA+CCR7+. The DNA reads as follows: TGTGCCAGCAGCTTTGGACTCATAATCTACAATGAGCAGTTCTTC. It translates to CASSFGLIIYNEQFF. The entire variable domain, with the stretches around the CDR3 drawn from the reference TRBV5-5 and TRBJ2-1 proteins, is DAGVTQSPTHLIKTRGQQVTLRCSPISGHKSVSWYQQVLGQGPQFIFQYYEKEERGRGNFPDRFSARQFPNYSSELNVNALLLGDSALYLCASSFGLIIYNEQFFGPGTRLTVL.